The 4 T cell receptor beta chains presented below share a single source sample, sequenced in a study of identical twins. MiXCR, run by TCRdb on the 5' RACE reads, gives a single entry per CDR3 protein. The repertoire holds 470,000 or so distinct CDR3 sequences, with 20% to 25% as singletons. These same records also appear under a second study, on T cells expressing NK-cell markers.

Sequencing was performed on CD4+ T cells sorted from blood. These receptors all stem from a woman aged 18-29 years in good health.

A few counts support this clonotype. The chain is built from TRBV21-1 and TRBJ2-6. TRBV21-1 is a recognized pseudogene. This CDR3 has 19 residues. The CDR3 bases are TGTGCCAGCAGCAAAACCCAGGTCATGGGCACCTCTGGGGCCAACGTCCTGACTTTC. Its protein is CASSKTQVMGTSGANVLTF.

This clonotype was detected a few times. This chain uses TRBV5-1 with TRBJ1-1; D gene uncertain. The CDR3 has 15 amino acids. The germline V gene encodes CDR1 SGHRS and CDR2 YFSETQ. V lost 5 bases and J 2 bases, leaving 16 bases between the germline ends. CDR3 region: CASRPTVPRNTEAFF. In nucleotides, the CDR3 is TGCGCCAGCAGACCCACAGTGCCCCGAAACACTGAAGCTTTCTTT.

This clonotype was counted between two and nine times. V usage is TRBV29-1 and J usage is TRBJ2-1, with D tentatively TRBD1 (6 bases). The CDR3 covers 13 residues. The germline CDR1 and CDR2 sequences are SQVTM and ANQGSEA. V was clipped by 7 bases and J by 0 bases, with 10 bases between them. CDR3 bases: TGCAGCGCCGACAGGCACTCCTACAATGAGCAGTTCTTC. Translating gives CSADRHSYNEQFF.

This clonotype was observed a handful of times. The chain employs TRBV5-1 and TRBJ2-5, with 8 bases matching TRBD2. The junction had 3 bases not matched to a gene; V was cut back by 4 bases and J by 1 base. The CDR3 has 14 amino acids. Germline-derived CDR1 and CDR2 are SGHRS and YFSETQ. CDR3 sequence: CASSDGGAQETQYF. The DNA of the CDR3 is TGCGCCAGCAGCGACGGGGGGGCCCAAGAGACCCAGTACTTC.